Listed below are T cell receptor beta chains from one sample, sequenced in a study of T cell changes during pregnancy in multiple sclerosis. Repertoires were generated with immunoSEQ multiplex PCR, while TCRdb's copy carries only in-frame clones and drops some. The repertoire holds some 70,000 clones, with 90% as singletons. The sequencing here drew on peripheral blood, taken after pregnancy. These receptors came from a female donor in good health, enrolled as a control in a pregnancy study. Each CDR3 is given with its conserved first and last residue. D genes are given only for firm matches.

TRBJ2-5 TRBD2 TRBV30 CAWKRERRQETQYF TGTGCCTGGAAGCGGGAGAGGAGACAAGAGACCCAGTACTTC
TRBJ1-1 TRBD1 TRBV9 CASSAALTGGMNTEAFF TGTGCCAGCAGCGCCGCCCTTACAGGGGGAATGAACACTGAAGCTTTCTTT
TRBJ2-2 - TRBV18 CASSPPQRTNTGELFF TGTGCCAGCTCACCACCTCAACGGACAAACACCGGGGAGCTGTTTTTT
TRBJ1-2 TRBD1 TRBV20-1 CSVDRGRGYTF TGCAGTGTCGACAGGGGGCGCGGCTACACCTTC
TRBJ1-3 - TRBV28 CASILNPGSGNTIYF TGTGCCAGCATCCTGAATCCGGGCTCTGGAAACACCATATATTTT
TRBJ2-7 - TRBV5-1 CASSLDTNSYEQYF TGCGCCAGCAGCTTGGACACCAACTCCTACGAGCAGTACTTC
TRBJ2-7 TRBD1 TRBV5-5 CASSPSMGQGSHEQYF TGTGCCAGCAGCCCCTCTATGGGACAGGGGTCCCACGAGCAGTACTTC
TRBJ1-3 - TRBV9 CASSVVDTSGNTIYF TGTGCCAGCAGCGTAGTAGACACCTCTGGAAACACCATATATTTT
TRBJ2-5 TRBD2 TRBV6-1 CASSETAGAPYF TGTGCCAGCAGTGAAACAGCGGGGGCTCCTTACTTC
TRBJ1-2 - TRBV6-5 CASSYLAKTTNYGYTF TGTGCCAGCAGTTATCTCGCTAAGACTACTAACTATGGCTACACCTTC
TRBJ2-7 TRBD1 TRBV2 CASSGRDSAIPYYEQYF TGTGCCAGCAGTGGTCGGGACAGCGCGATCCCGTACTACGAGCAGTACTTC